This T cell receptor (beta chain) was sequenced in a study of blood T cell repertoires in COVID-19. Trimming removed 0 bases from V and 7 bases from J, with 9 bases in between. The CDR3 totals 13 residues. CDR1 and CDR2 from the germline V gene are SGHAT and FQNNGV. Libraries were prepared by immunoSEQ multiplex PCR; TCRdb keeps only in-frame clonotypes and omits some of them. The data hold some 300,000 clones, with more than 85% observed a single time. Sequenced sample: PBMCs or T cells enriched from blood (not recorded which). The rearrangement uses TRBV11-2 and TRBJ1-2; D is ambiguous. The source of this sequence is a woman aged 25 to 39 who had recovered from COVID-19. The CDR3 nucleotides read TGTGCCAGCAGCTTAGATTTAAGCGCTGGCTACACCTTC. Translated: CASSLDLSAGYTF.